This is a list of T cell receptor beta chains from one sample in a study of blood T cell dynamics during melanoma immunotherapy. Using immunoSEQ multiplex PCR, the repertoire was profiled, and TCRdb retains in-frame clones only, with some absent. The top ten hold around 10% of the sample, which has about 28,000 clones, roughly 84% seen once. The sample in question was blood, obtained from a patient treated with checkpoint blockade. The receptor set was obtained from a human donor with melanoma. Each CDR3 is given with its conserved first and last residue. The D gene is left open where the match is weak. Clone size is shown for a subset of rows, as once, few, many or a class of expanded clone.

d_gene	abundance	v_gene	j_gene	CDR3aa	CDR3nt
.	.	TRBV5-1	TRBJ2-7	CASSLYAGIYEQYF	TGCGCCAGCAGCTTGTATGCGGGGATCTACGAGCAGTACTTC
TRBD2	.	TRBV30	TRBJ2-5	CAWSVRGGTQYF	TGTGCCTGGAGTGTACGGGGGGGGACCCAGTACTTC
TRBD2	.	TRBV7-6	TRBJ2-7	CASSLGPGTSGYEQYF	TGTGCCAGCAGCTTAGGCCCCGGGACTAGCGGCTACGAGCAGTACTTC
TRBD1	.	TRBV7-9	TRBJ2-7	CASSWGQAYEQYF	TGTGCCAGCAGCTGGGGACAGGCCTACGAGCAGTACTTC
TRBD1	.	TRBV10-3	TRBJ1-3	CAINRGQGNTIYF	TGTGCCATCAACAGGGGGCAGGGAAACACCATATATTTT
TRBD2	.	TRBV5-6	TRBJ2-5	CASSLYAGDSGTQYF	TGTGCCAGCAGCTTGTACGCGGGAGACTCGGGGACCCAGTACTTC
TRBD1	.	TRBV7-9	TRBJ1-2	CASSLAGTAYGYTF	TGTGCCAGCAGCTTAGCCGGGACAGCTTATGGCTACACCTTC
TRBD1	few	TRBV5-1	TRBJ1-2	CASSTGQNSNYGYTF	TGCGCCAGCAGCACGGGACAGAACTCTAACTATGGCTACACCTTC
.	.	TRBV9	TRBJ2-7	CASSVEGGGTYEQYF	TGTGCCAGCAGCGTAGAGGGTGGGGGAACCTACGAGCAGTACTTC
.	.	TRBV29-1	TRBJ1-2	CSVERQDYGYTF	TGCAGCGTTGAGCGTCAGGACTATGGCTACACCTTC
TRBD2	.	TRBV4-1	TRBJ2-1	CASSHLLAGGLNEQFF	TGCGCCAGCAGCCACCTACTAGCGGGGGGGCTCAATGAGCAGTTCTTC
.	.	TRBV10-2	TRBJ1-1	CASSEQGNTEAFF	TGCGCCAGCAGTGAGCAGGGGAACACTGAAGCTTTCTTT
.	.	TRBV11-3	TRBJ2-1	CASSLEAGIYNEQFF	TGTGCCAGCAGCTTAGAAGCAGGAATTTACAATGAGCAGTTCTTC
TRBD1	.	TRBV6-4	TRBJ2-1	CASSETGEDNEQFF	TGTGCCAGCAGTGAGACAGGGGAGGACAATGAGCAGTTCTTC
TRBD1	once	TRBV5-1	TRBJ2-7	CASSPRTGLDEQYF	TGCGCCAGCAGCCCTCGGACAGGGCTGGATGAGCAGTACTTC
.	.	TRBV11-1	TRBJ2-2	CASSFDSTGELFF	TGTGCCAGCAGCTTTGATAGCACCGGGGAGCTGTTTTTT
.	.	TRBV19	TRBJ2-3	CATGTRSTDTQYF	TGTGCCACCGGGACAAGAAGCACAGATACGCAGTATTTT
TRBD1	.	TRBV29-1	TRBJ2-2	CSVGQGAVGELFF	TGCAGCGTGGGACAGGGGGCGGTCGGGGAGCTGTTTTTT
.	.	TRBV18	TRBJ2-2	CASSPPRGETGELFF	TGTGCCAGCTCACCACCGCGGGGAGAGACCGGGGAGCTGTTTTTT
.	.	TRBV5-6	TRBJ2-4	CASSPSDRAKNIQYF	TGTGCCAGCAGTCCTTCCGACCGAGCCAAAAACATTCAGTACTTC
TRBD1	.	TRBV27	TRBJ2-7	CASTRTGVSYEQYF	TGTGCCAGCACCCGGACAGGAGTCTCCTACGAGCAGTACTTC
.	.	TRBV2	TRBJ2-3	CASTLRDGLTADTQYF	TGTGCCAGCACCCTTCGTGATGGCCTCACCGCGGATACGCAGTATTTT
.	.	TRBV6-4	TRBJ2-3	CASSPGLNADTQYF	TGTGCCAGCAGCCCGGGACTCAACGCAGATACGCAGTATTTT
.	.	TRBV5-1	TRBJ1-5	CASSLDPNQPQHF	TGCGCCAGCAGCTTGGACCCCAATCAGCCCCAGCATTTT
TRBD1	.	TRBV7-2	TRBJ1-3	CASSLSSRGPGNTIYF	TGTGCCAGCAGCTTATCGTCTAGGGGGCCCGGAAACACCATATATTTT
TRBD1	.	TRBV5-1	TRBJ2-5	CASSLGTGEKKTQYF	TGCGCCAGCAGCTTGGGGACAGGGGAAAAGAAGACCCAGTACTTC
.	.	TRBV5-6	TRBJ1-5	CASSSGLYSNQPQHF	TGTGCCAGCAGCTCCGGACTGTATAGCAATCAGCCCCAGCATTTT
.	.	TRBV27	TRBJ2-7	CASSLYDSTGIYEQYF	TGTGCCAGCAGTTTATATGACTCAACAGGGATCTACGAGCAGTACTTC
.	.	TRBV5-1	TRBJ2-1	CASSFRVPGSYNEQFF	TGCGCCAGCAGCTTTAGGGTACCCGGCTCCTACAATGAGCAGTTCTTC
TRBD2	.	TRBV10-2	TRBJ2-2	CASSPGGATGELFF	TGCGCCAGCAGTCCGGGGGGAGCCACCGGGGAGCTGTTTTTT
.	.	TRBV2	TRBJ1-1	CASRQQGPEAFF	TGTGCCAGCAGGCAACAGGGCCCTGAAGCTTTCTTT
.	.	TRBV5-1	TRBJ1-5	CASSSRAGQPQHF	TGCGCCAGCAGCTCCAGGGCGGGTCAGCCCCAGCATTTT